This is a list of T cell receptor beta chains from one sample in a study of shared clonotypes between healthy human individuals. Repertoires were generated with immunoSEQ multiplex PCR, while TCRdb's copy carries only in-frame clones and drops some. Among some 2,100,000 clones, approximately 96% were seen once, and the ten largest hold around 0.13%. Sequenced: naive CD4+ T cells sorted from blood. The source is a man younger than 30 in good health. Each CDR3 is given with its conserved first and last residue. Fields, in order: V gene, J gene, CDR3 protein.

v_call: TRBV9
j_call: TRBJ1-2
cdr3_aa: CASGVDVSRGYTF

v_call: TRBV30
j_call: TRBJ1-2
cdr3_aa: CAWSYRVINYGYTF

v_call: TRBV20-1
j_call: TRBJ1-2
cdr3_aa: CSARETYGYTF

v_call: TRBV9
j_call: TRBJ1-3
cdr3_aa: CASSVAGTSGGNTIYF

v_call: TRBV18
j_call: TRBJ1-3
cdr3_aa: CASSHGTGAGNTIYF

v_call: TRBV6-6
j_call: TRBJ2-1
cdr3_aa: CASNQGSGSLDEQFF

v_call: TRBV18
j_call: TRBJ1-4
cdr3_aa: CASSQNTGTGNEKLFF

v_call: TRBV11-2
j_call: TRBJ2-1
cdr3_aa: CASSLGIYNEQFF

v_call: TRBV18
j_call: TRBJ2-1
cdr3_aa: CASSRKAGSRNEQFF

v_call: TRBV6-1
j_call: TRBJ2-1
cdr3_aa: CASSEGTAGYNEQFF

v_call: TRBV5-1
j_call: TRBJ2-7
cdr3_aa: CASSVDRMGYEQYF

v_call: TRBV2
j_call: .
cdr3_aa: CASSAAPYEQYF

v_call: TRBV6-5
j_call: TRBJ2-5
cdr3_aa: CASSRTGYQETQYF

v_call: TRBV18
j_call: TRBJ2-7
cdr3_aa: CASSQKEGSYEQYF

v_call: TRBV6-1
j_call: TRBJ2-7
cdr3_aa: CASLSPTYEQYF

v_call: TRBV19
j_call: TRBJ1-6
cdr3_aa: CASSRGDSPLHF

v_call: TRBV10-3
j_call: TRBJ2-7
cdr3_aa: CASDPRGDGGEQYF

v_call: TRBV5-1
j_call: TRBJ1-1
cdr3_aa: CASSLDRGLRVQAFF

v_call: TRBV4-2
j_call: TRBJ2-2
cdr3_aa: CASSQRVRLAGGPNTGELFF

v_call: TRBV18
j_call: TRBJ1-4
cdr3_aa: CASQEGSKKLFF

v_call: TRBV30
j_call: TRBJ2-1
cdr3_aa: CAWRRGATSGKGSNEQFF

v_call: TRBV7-3
j_call: TRBJ2-5
cdr3_aa: CASSLVGSETQYF

v_call: TRBV2
j_call: TRBJ1-1
cdr3_aa: CASRGTAGEAFF

v_call: TRBV27
j_call: TRBJ1-6
cdr3_aa: CASSSLGKGDSPLHF

v_call: TRBV7-9
j_call: TRBJ2-3
cdr3_aa: CASTRLATDTQYF

v_call: TRBV25-1
j_call: TRBJ2-1
cdr3_aa: CASSPGLAGAYNEQFF

v_call: TRBV19
j_call: TRBJ2-5
cdr3_aa: CASRSGSQETQYF

v_call: TRBV18
j_call: TRBJ2-2
cdr3_aa: CASSPLYYGDTGELFF

v_call: TRBV11-2
j_call: TRBJ2-7
cdr3_aa: CASSSAGTSGLYEQYF

v_call: TRBV6-6
j_call: TRBJ2-3
cdr3_aa: CASSYSTFLTDTQYF

v_call: TRBV5-4
j_call: TRBJ1-1
cdr3_aa: CASSSATLRTGEAFF

v_call: TRBV9
j_call: TRBJ2-7
cdr3_aa: CASSVRWAADEQYF

v_call: TRBV5-1
j_call: TRBJ2-7
cdr3_aa: CASSLNSGSKPSSYEQYF

v_call: TRBV4-1
j_call: TRBJ2-7
cdr3_aa: CASSQEEARTGRSYEQYF

v_call: TRBV30
j_call: TRBJ1-4
cdr3_aa: CAWSGSTNEKLFF

v_call: TRBV2
j_call: TRBJ2-5
cdr3_aa: CASRLAASQETQYF

v_call: TRBV6-1
j_call: TRBJ1-1
cdr3_aa: CASSAGTAMNTEAFF

v_call: TRBV9
j_call: TRBJ1-6
cdr3_aa: CASSVTGYGSPLHF

v_call: TRBV4-1
j_call: TRBJ1-3
cdr3_aa: CASSPHLAGNPGNTIYF

v_call: TRBV4-2
j_call: TRBJ1-2
cdr3_aa: CASSQEGQGSYGYTF

v_call: TRBV29-1
j_call: TRBJ2-1
cdr3_aa: CSASNNEQFF

v_call: TRBV5-1
j_call: TRBJ2-5
cdr3_aa: CASSLGSGTTQYF

v_call: TRBV9
j_call: TRBJ2-7
cdr3_aa: CASSPDFPYTYEQYF

v_call: TRBV6-6
j_call: TRBJ1-3
cdr3_aa: CASSLPGIGNTIYF

v_call: TRBV5-1
j_call: TRBJ1-4
cdr3_aa: CASSQTVEKLFF

v_call: TRBV2
j_call: TRBJ2-2
cdr3_aa: CASSEDSISTGELFF

v_call: TRBV11-2
j_call: TRBJ2-7
cdr3_aa: CASSSLDGTLSSYEQYF

v_call: TRBV12-5
j_call: TRBJ1-4
cdr3_aa: CASGWSGKLFF

v_call: TRBV7-2
j_call: TRBJ2-5
cdr3_aa: CASSDGQVQETQYF

v_call: TRBV27
j_call: TRBJ2-7
cdr3_aa: CASSPRTLIMGEQYF

v_call: TRBV4-3
j_call: TRBJ1-1
cdr3_aa: CASSQEQGTGEAFF

v_call: TRBV5-1
j_call: TRBJ1-1
cdr3_aa: CASSLAFGDAEAFF